This T cell receptor (beta chain) derives from a study of blood T cell repertoires in COVID-19. On the study more broadly: T cells, B-cell-depleted T cells, or PBMCs supplied cDNA or gDNA.

In the authors' workflow: Amplification from reference gene primers served as the basis for estimated nucleated cell counts. TCRdb's copy holds only in-frame clones and misses some; the assay was immunoSEQ multiplex PCR. V and J calls and clone size are copied from that table; D and trimming were computed from the DNA. The sample contains approximately 150,000 clones, around nine tenths of which appear only once. The CDR3 has 14 amino acids. Trimming took 5 bases from V and 6 from J, leaving 11 bases between them. Germline CDR1 reads LGHDT; CDR2 reads YNNKEL (reference sequence). This clone was recorded once.

The sequence was collected from a man over 45 who had recovered from COVID-19. The chain couples TRBV3-1 (or the pseudogene TRBV3-2) to TRBJ1-6, with D maybe TRBD1 (6 bases). The sequenced sample was peripheral blood. CDR3 residues: CASSRGGSNSPLHF. CDR3 DNA sequence: TGTGCCAGCAGCAGAGGGGGAAGTAATTCACCCCTCCACTTT.